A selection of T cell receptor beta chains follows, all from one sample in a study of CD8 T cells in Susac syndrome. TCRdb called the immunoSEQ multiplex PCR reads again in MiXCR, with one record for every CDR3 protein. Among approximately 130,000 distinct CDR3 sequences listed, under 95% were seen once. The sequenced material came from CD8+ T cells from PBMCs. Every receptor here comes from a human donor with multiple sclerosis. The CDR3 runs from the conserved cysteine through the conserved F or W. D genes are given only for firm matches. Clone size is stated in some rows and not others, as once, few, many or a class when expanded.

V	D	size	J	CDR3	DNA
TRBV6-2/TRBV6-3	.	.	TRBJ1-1	CASTMTDVNTEAFF	TGTGCCAGCACGATGACAGATGTGAACACTGAAGCTTTCTTT
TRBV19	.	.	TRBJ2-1	CASRREDWNEQFF	TGTGCCAGTAGGCGAGAGGATTGGAATGAGCAGTTCTTC
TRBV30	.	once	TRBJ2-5	CAWSALGGETQYF	TGTGCCTGGAGTGCACTTGGGGGAGAGACCCAGTACTTC
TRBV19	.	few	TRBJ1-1	CASSPGDTEAFF	TGTGCCAGTAGCCCCGGGGACACTGAAGCTTTCTTT
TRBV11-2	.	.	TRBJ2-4	CASSLGVEAKNIQYF	TGTGCCAGCAGCTTAGGAGTGGAGGCCAAAAACATTCAGTACTTC
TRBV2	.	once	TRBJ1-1	CASRVTTGPGTEAFF	TGTGCCAGCAGGGTTACGACAGGCCCGGGTACTGAAGCTTTCTTT
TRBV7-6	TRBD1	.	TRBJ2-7	CASSWGTGTDEQYF	TGTGCCAGCAGCTGGGGGACAGGGACCGACGAGCAGTACTTC
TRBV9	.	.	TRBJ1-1	CASSVGGLAEAFF	TGTGCCAGCAGCGTGGGGGGGCTCGCTGAAGCTTTCTTT
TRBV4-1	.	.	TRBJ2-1	CASSQERGRRSDNEQFF	TGCGCCAGCAGCCAAGAAAGGGGACGCCGATCGGACAATGAGCAGTTCTTC
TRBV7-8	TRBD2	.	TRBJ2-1	CASSLGTSVNNEQFF	TGTGCCAGCAGCTTAGGGACTAGCGTTAACAATGAGCAGTTCTTC
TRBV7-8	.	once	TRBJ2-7	CASSLWAPTSVFPNEQYF	TGTGCCAGCAGCTTATGGGCCCCCACGTCGGTCTTCCCCAACGAGCAGTACTTC
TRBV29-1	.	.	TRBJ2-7	CSVVLRSWEQYF	TGCAGCGTTGTATTGCGTTCATGGGAGCAGTACTTC
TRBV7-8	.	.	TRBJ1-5	CASSPPDGKTISPSIF	.
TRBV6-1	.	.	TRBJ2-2	CATRLGELFF	TGTGCCACCCGTCTCGGGGAGCTGTTTTTT
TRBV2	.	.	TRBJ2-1	CASSFLGDEQFF	TGTGCCAGCAGTTTTCTTGGGGATGAGCAGTTCTTC
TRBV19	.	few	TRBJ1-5	CASSIYHDSNQPQHF	TGTGCCAGTAGTATCTATCACGATAGCAATCAGCCCCAGCATTTT
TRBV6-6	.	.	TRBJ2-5	CASSYSRASEETQYF	TGTGCCAGCAGTTACTCGAGGGCTAGCGAGGAGACCCAGTACTTC
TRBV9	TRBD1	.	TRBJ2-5	CASSPQTGLQETQYF	TGTGCCAGCAGCCCCCAGACAGGGCTTCAAGAGACCCAGTACTTC
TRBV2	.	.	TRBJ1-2	CASRSGTRTIYGYTF	TGTGCCAGCAGGTCCGGGACAAGGACAATCTATGGCTACACCTTC
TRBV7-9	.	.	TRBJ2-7	CASSFKQGYEQYF	TGTGCCAGCAGCTTCAAACAAGGCTACGAGCAGTACTTC
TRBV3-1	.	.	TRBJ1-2	CASRMEDDYGYTF	TGTGCCAGCCGTATGGAGGACGACTATGGCTACACCTTC
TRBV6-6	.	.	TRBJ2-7	CASSYHWRGQAYEQYF	TGTGCCAGCAGTTACCACTGGAGGGGGCAAGCCTACGAGCAGTACTTC
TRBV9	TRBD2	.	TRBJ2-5	CASSVAGREETQYF	TGTGCCAGCAGCGTAGCGGGGCGGGAGGAGACCCAGTACTTC
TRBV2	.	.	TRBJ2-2	CASSRGAYTGELFF	TGTGCCAGCAGCCGAGGGGCCTACACCGGGGAGCTGTTTTTT
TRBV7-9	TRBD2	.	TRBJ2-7	CASSTTSGSFYEQYF	TGTGCCAGCAGCACGACTAGCGGGAGTTTCTACGAGCAGTACTTC
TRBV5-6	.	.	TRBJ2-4	CASSLRRAKNIQYF	TGTGCCAGCAGCCTGAGACGAGCCAAAAACATTCAGTACTTC
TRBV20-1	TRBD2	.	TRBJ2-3	CSCIAGGPSDTQYF	TGCAGTTGTATAGCGGGAGGGCCATCAGATACGCAGTATTTT
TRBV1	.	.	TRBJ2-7	CTSSHPQGAYEQYF	TGCACCAGCAGCCACCCACAAGGGGCCTACGAGCAGTACTTC
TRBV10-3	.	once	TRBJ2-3	CAISEMGVTDTQYF	TGTGCCATCAGTGAGATGGGAGTGACAGATACGCAGTATTTT
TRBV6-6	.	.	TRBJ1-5	CASSSPGDQPQHF	TGTGCCAGCAGTTCCCCCGGGGATCAGCCCCAGCATTTT
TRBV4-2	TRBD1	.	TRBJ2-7	CASSQEWTGSYEQYF	TGTGCCAGCAGCCAAGAGTGGACAGGGTCCTACGAGCAGTACTTC